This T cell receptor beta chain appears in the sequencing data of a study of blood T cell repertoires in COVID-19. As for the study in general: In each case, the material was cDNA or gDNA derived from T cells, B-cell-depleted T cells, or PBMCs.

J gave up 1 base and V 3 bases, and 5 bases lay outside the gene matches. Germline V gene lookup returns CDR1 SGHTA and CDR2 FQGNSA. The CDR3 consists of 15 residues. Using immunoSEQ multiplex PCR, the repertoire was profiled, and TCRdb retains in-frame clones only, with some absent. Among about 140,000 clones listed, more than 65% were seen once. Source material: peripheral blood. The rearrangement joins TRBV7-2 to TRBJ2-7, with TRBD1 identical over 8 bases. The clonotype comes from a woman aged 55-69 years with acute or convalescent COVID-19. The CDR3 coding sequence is TGTGCCAGCAGCTTGCGGACAGGGCCATCCTACGAGCAGTACTTC. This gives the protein CASSLRTGPSYEQYF.